Following are 31 T cell receptor beta chains from one sample sequenced in a study of T-cell reconstitution after alpha-beta-depleted transplantation in children. Unique molecular identifiers were built into the TCRbeta library. TCRdb used MiXCR to reprocess the PCR reads, holding one entry per CDR3 protein. The data show roughly 220,000 distinct CDR3 sequences, with more than 10% seen just once and roughly 2.6% held by the top ten. This sample comprised PBMCs from the stem cell graft donor, obtained from the stem cell graft. The source is a human donor who donated a stem cell graft to a child with acute lymphoblastic leukemia.

This clonotype came up many times. This sequence joins TRBV12-3 or TRBV12-4 and TRBJ2-7; the D is unclear. V was shortened by 6 bases and J by 3 bases, with 9 bases between the two germline ends. The CDR3 consists of 12 residues. CDR3 protein: CASSLAYYEQYF. The CDR3, as DNA: TGTGCCAGCAGCCTTGCCTACTACGAGCAGTACTTC.

This clonotype was counted only a few times. The V gene is TRBV12-3 or TRBV12-4, the J gene TRBJ1-2; D might be TRBD1 (5 bases). Trimming removed 5 bases from V and 5 bases from J, with 21 bases in between. The CDR3 has 16 amino acids. DNA for the CDR3: TGTGCCAGCAGTCACCCAGGGCAGGGATTTCAGTATGGCTACACCTTC. The encoded protein is CASSHPGQGFQYGYTF.

V gene TRBV7-6 combines with J gene TRBJ2-3, with D perhaps matching TRBD1 (5 bases). V was trimmed by 4 bases and J by 2 bases, leaving 19 bases between them. The CDR3 is made up of 17 amino acids. Per the germline V gene, CDR1 is SGHVS and CDR2 is FNYEAQ. The CDR3 region is CASSSQIDSTNTDTQYF. The DNA of the CDR3 is TGTGCCAGCAGCTCACAAATCGACAGTACCAACACAGATACGCAGTATTTT.

Regarding this clonotype: Since a much larger clone is just one base distant, this may be a read error. The chain is built from TRBV5-1 and TRBJ1-1, with D hard to call. The V end was cut by 0 bases, the J end by 0 bases, with 9 bases between. The CDR3 length is 15 residues. The germline CDR1 and CDR2 sequences are SGHRS and YFSETQ. In DNA, the CDR3 is TGCGCCAGCAGCTTGGGGAACAGTTTGAACACTGAAGCTTTCTTT. Translating it yields CASSLGNSLNTEAFF.

This clonotype has at least ten counts. The chain employs TRBV6-2 or TRBV6-3 and TRBJ1-1, with 9 bases lining up with TRBD1. The CDR3 is made up of 12 amino acids. Trimming at V came to 6 bases and at J to 10 bases, leaving 6 bases not matched to a gene. The V gene's germline CDR1 is MNHEY and CDR2 SVGEGT. CDR3 nucleotides: TGTGCCAGCAGGCCGACAGGGGGTACAGCTTTCTTT. This codes for CASRPTGGTAFF.

This clonotype was detected many times. The chain carries TRBV5-1 and TRBJ1-3; D remains unclear. The germline CDR1 and CDR2 sequences are SGHRS and YFSETQ. This CDR3 is built from 15 residues. The ends were cut back, 2 bases at V and 4 bases at J, with 13 bases in the middle. The DNA of the CDR3 is TGCGCCAGCAGCTTTGGGCCAGGAGAAGGAAACACCATATATTTT. Its translation is CASSFGPGEGNTIYF. The full variable domain, in which reference TRBV5-1 and TRBJ1-3 provide the parts outside the CDR3, is KAGVTQTPRYLIKTRGQQVTLSCSPISGHRSVSWYQQTPGQGLQFLFEYFSETQRNKGNFPGRFSGRQFSNSRSEMNVSTLELGDSALYLCASSFGPGEGNTIYFGEGSWLTVV.

This clonotype is medium-sized by share. The chain carries TRBV7-8 and TRBJ2-3; possible D gene TRBD2, 6 bases. Germline CDR1 SGHVS, CDR2 FQNEAQ. Trimming removed 2 bases from V and 6 bases from J, with 15 bases in between. CDR3 length: 15 amino acids. The CDR3 reads CASSLLAPSGDTQYF. The DNA of the CDR3 is TGTGCCAGCAGCTTACTAGCGCCTTCGGGGGATACGCAGTATTTT.

This chain connects TRBV5-1 to TRBJ2-7; 9 positions agree with TRBD1. The germline V gene has CDR1 SGHRS and CDR2 YFSETQ. The CDR3 loop spans 14 amino acids. V lost 4 bases to trimming and J lost 5 bases; unmatched junction nucleotides: 7. The CDR3 bases are TGCGCCAGCAGCATCGGGACAGGGTTACACGAGCAGTACTTC. It encodes CASSIGTGLHEQYF.

Ten or more counts support this clonotype. The chain has TRBV7-8 and TRBJ2-2; TRBD2 aligns across 7 bases. Germline V gene sequence: CDR1 SGHVS, CDR2 FQNEAQ. This CDR3 comprises 15 residues. The V gene end was trimmed by 2 bases and the J gene end by 1 base; junction bases not matched to a gene: 1. The CDR3 DNA is TGTGCCAGCAGCTTAAAGCGGGAGAACACCGGGGAGCTGTTTTTT. It yields the protein CASSLKRENTGELFF.

This clonotype was recorded at least ten times. This rearrangement joins TRBV7-9 to TRBJ2-2; 7 nucleotides agree with TRBD1. The V and J ends lost 4 bases and 0 bases, in that order; junction bases with no gene match: 8. This CDR3 spans 17 amino acids. CDR1 SEHNR and CDR2 FQNEAQ come from the germline V gene (reference sequence). CDR3 protein: CASSSDSQGPNTGELFF. CDR3 nucleotide sequence: TGTGCCAGCAGCTCTGATTCACAGGGGCCGAACACCGGGGAGCTGTTTTTT.

Many counts were recorded for this clonotype. The chain combines TRBV4-1 with TRBJ1-1, with D maybe TRBD1 (5 bases). V was pared by 4 bases and J by 0 bases, with 6 bases between. CDR1 is MGHRA and CDR2 is YSYEKL in the germline V gene. This CDR3 has 13 residues. The CDR3 bases are TGCGCCAGCAGCCCAGGGATGAACACTGAAGCTTTCTTT. Translation gives CASSPGMNTEAFF.

This clonotype was seen repeatedly, ten times or more. The rearrangement links TRBV6-2 or TRBV6-3 to TRBJ2-7; possible D gene TRBD2, 6 bases. The germline V gene encodes CDR1 MNHEY and CDR2 SVGEGT. The CDR3 is made up of 15 amino acids. V was trimmed by 8 bases and J by 3 bases, leaving 20 bases between them. In DNA, the CDR3 is TGTGCCAGCCGCCGTGGAGGGGTCCCCGTCTACGAGCAGTACTTC. Its translation is CASRRGGVPVYEQYF.

The sample holds many counts of this clonotype. The chain combines TRBV11-2 with TRBJ2-5; D gene unclear. The CDR3 consists of 19 residues. CDR1 is SGHAT, CDR2 FQNNGV, per germline. V lost 5 bases and J 7 bases, leaving 32 bases between the germline ends. CDR3 sequence reads: CASSSTRTQRDPRNPTQYF. The CDR3, as DNA: TGTGCCAGCAGCAGCACGCGCACTCAGAGAGACCCAAGGAATCCGACCCAGTACTTC.

This clonotype has ten or more counts. The genes are TRBV5-6 and TRBJ1-4, with 7 bases that match TRBD1. V lost 5 bases, J lost 12 bases, and 10 bases stayed unmatched. The CDR3 runs 13 residues. Germline-derived CDR1 and CDR2 are SGHDT and YYEEEE. CDR3 bases: TGTGCCAGCAGTTTAGCCTTAACAGGGGAACTGTTTTTT. Protein sequence: CASSLALTGELFF.

This clonotype was observed at least ten times. The DNA for the CDR3 is TGTGCCAGCAGTTACGGACAGACGAACACTGAAGCTTTCTTT. Translated, it gives CASSYGQTNTEAFF. The chain is built from TRBV7-6 and TRBJ1-1; maybe TRBD1 (6 bases). The CDR3 sequence is 14 residues long. The V and J ends lost 6 bases and 1 base respectively, with 12 bases between them. CDR1 SGHVS and CDR2 FNYEAQ come from the germline V gene.

There are many counts of this clonotype. The genes are TRBV24-1 and TRBJ2-3; no clear D gene. This CDR3 is built from 11 residues. Trimming cost V 1 base and J 9 bases, with 4 bases left between them. In germline, CDR1 is KGHDR, CDR2 SFDVKD. The CDR3 spells CATSDLWTQYF. The CDR3 DNA is TGTGCCACCAGTGATTTATGGACGCAGTATTTT.

This clonotype was counted only a few times. This chain joins TRBV7-8 and TRBJ2-1, with TRBD2 matching over 10 bases. V was pared by 5 bases and J by 6 bases, with 7 bases of the junction left unmatched. CDR1 and CDR2 (germline): SGHVS, FQNEAQ. The CDR3 contains 15 residues. The CDR3 nucleotides read TGTGCCAGCAGCGCACTAGCGGGAAGGCGCAATGAGCAGTTCTTC. Its protein product is CASSALAGRRNEQFF.

The chain recombines TRBV18 with TRBJ1-1; D is ambiguous. Trimming shortened V by 0 bases and J by 4 bases, and 9 bases separated the two germline ends. In germline, CDR1 is KGHSH, CDR2 LQKENI. This CDR3 spans 14 amino acids. CDR3 sequence: CASSPPRGPTEAFF. CDR3 in DNA: TGTGCCAGCTCACCACCCCGGGGTCCCACTGAAGCTTTCTTT.

This clonotype was seen many times. V gene TRBV18 combines with J gene TRBJ1-1; D gene uncertain. CDR1 and CDR2 (germline): KGHSH, LQKENI. CDR3 size: 12 residues. V was shortened by 0 bases and J by 9 bases, with 8 bases between the two germline ends. The CDR3 sequence: CASSPPSRQAFF. In DNA form, the CDR3 reads TGTGCCAGCTCACCACCGTCCAGGCAAGCTTTCTTT.

This clonotype appeared many times. The chain links TRBV28 to TRBJ2-7; perhaps TRBD2 as D (6 bases). The CDR3 contains 14 residues. CDR1 and CDR2 from the germline V gene are MDHEN and SYDVKM. The V gene lost 3 bases and the J gene lost 3 bases, with 12 bases spanning the gap. CDR3 region: CASSFGGVGYEQYF. CDR3 in DNA: TGTGCCAGCAGTTTCGGAGGGGTCGGCTACGAGCAGTACTTC.

This clonotype was found many times. The rearrangement joins TRBV10-3 to TRBJ1-3; 8 bases agree with TRBD1. Germline loops: CDR1 ENHRY, CDR2 SYGVKD. The J segment lost 0 bases and the V segment lost 6 bases, leaving 4 bases of the junction unmatched. The CDR3 totals 15 residues. CDR3 nucleotide sequence: TGTGCCATCAGAGACAGGGGTTCCTCTGGAAACACCATATATTTT. It encodes CAIRDRGSSGNTIYF.

This clonotype was found many times. This chain connects TRBV20-1 to TRBJ1-1; tentative D call: TRBD1 (5 bases). CDR3 size: 14 residues. V was pared by 0 bases and J by 2 bases, with 10 bases between. Germline V gene lookup returns CDR1 DFQATT and CDR2 SNEGSKA (reference sequence). Written as DNA, the CDR3 is TGCAGTGCTAGAGATCCCGACAGAAACACTGAAGCTTTCTTT. Protein: CSARDPDRNTEAFF.

In this sample, this clonotype turned up many times. This chain connects TRBV12-3 or TRBV12-4 to TRBJ1-2; TRBD1 is a possible D gene (5 bases). The CDR3 extends over 16 amino acids. V lost 2 bases and J lost 8, with 21 bases in between. The CDR3 DNA is TGTGCCAGCAGTTTATCCAACAAAGCCCGGGACGTAGGCTACACCTTC. The encoded protein is CASSLSNKARDVGYTF.

This clonotype was observed many times. The chain carries TRBV28 and TRBJ2-1, with 9 bases aligning to TRBD1. The germline V gene has CDR1 MDHEN and CDR2 SYDVKM. Losses at the gene ends were 7 bases for V and 8 bases for J; bases not matched to a gene: 9. The CDR3 covers 14 residues. CDR3 loop: CASKPGTGLYEQFF. The CDR3 DNA is TGTGCCAGCAAACCCGGGACAGGGTTATATGAGCAGTTCTTC.

This clonotype has more than one count but fewer than ten. The chain joins TRBV19 to TRBJ2-7; TRBD1 might be the D (6 bases). This CDR3 is built from 14 residues. Looked up from germline, CDR1 is LNHDA and CDR2 is SQIVND (reference sequence). Trimming pared 7 bases from V and 4 bases from J, leaving 17 bases between. CDR3 residues: CASTAGVQGYEQYF. CDR3 coding DNA: TGTGCCAGTACCGCCGGGGTACAGGGTTACGAGCAGTACTTC. Together with reference TRBV19 and TRBJ2-7, the CDR3 gives the full variable domain: DGGITQSPKYLFRKEGQNVTLSCEQNLNHDAMYWYRQDPGQGLRLIYYSQIVNDFQKGDIAEGYSVSREKKESFPLTVTSAQKNPTAFYLCASTAGVQGYEQYFGPGTRLTVT.

Comments on this clonotype: Since a much larger clone is just one base distant, this may be a read error. The CDR3 spells CASSFETASYNEQFF. In DNA form, the CDR3 reads TGCGCCAGCAGCTTTGAGACAGCTTCATACAATGAGCAGTTCTTC. This chain joins TRBV5-1 and TRBJ2-1, with D possibly being TRBD1 (5 bases). V lost 2 bases to trimming and J lost 4 bases, with 13 bases between them. There are 15 residues in the CDR3. From germline, CDR1 is SGHRS and CDR2 YFSETQ. The full variable domain, rest sourced from reference TRBV5-1 and TRBJ2-1, is KAGVTQTPRYLIKTRGQQVTLSCSPISGHRSVSWYQQTPGQGLQFLFEYFSETQRNKGNFPGRFSGRQFSNSRSEMNVSTLELGDSALYLCASSFETASYNEQFFGPGTRLTVL.

This clonotype was observed many times. The chain couples TRBV9 to TRBJ2-6, with D perhaps being TRBD1 or TRBD2 (5 bases each). The length of the CDR3 is 19 residues. V lost 2 bases, J lost 0 bases, and 18 bases lay in between. Germline lookup yields CDR1 SGDLS and CDR2 YYNGEE. CDR3 residues: CASSVSSGTESSGANVLTF. The CDR3 DNA reads TGTGCCAGCAGCGTCTCCTCCGGGACCGAAAGCTCTGGGGCCAACGTCCTGACTTTC.

This clonotype was seen at least ten times. Sequence at one end of the junction differs from germline and may be a read error. CDR3 coding DNA: TGTGCCAGCAGCCTTCAGGACGCCCAGGCTACGCGGTTC. This sequence encodes CASSLQDAQATRF. The genes are TRBV7-9 and TRBJ1-2; D remains ambiguous. The CDR3 is made up of 13 amino acids. Looked up from germline, CDR1 is SEHNR and CDR2 is FQNEAQ (reference sequence).

This sequence joins TRBV11-2 and TRBJ1-2, with D unresolved. CDR1 is SGHAT and CDR2 is FQNNGV in the germline V gene. V gave up 6 bases and J gave up 2 bases, with 7 bases separating them. There are 12 residues in the CDR3. CDR3 bases: TGTGCCAGCAGTTTTGACAACTATGGCTACACCTTC. It is translated as CASSFDNYGYTF.

There are many counts of this clonotype. This chain links TRBV4-3 with TRBJ2-4; D not certain. Trimming stripped 0 bases from V and 0 bases from J, with 6 bases between. CDR3 length equals 15 residues. Germline values: CDR1 LGHNA, CDR2 YSLEER. The CDR3 nucleotides read TGCGCCAGCAGCCAAGAGGGGTTAGCCAAAAACATTCAGTACTTC. Translating it yields CASSQEGLAKNIQYF.

This clonotype was counted at least ten times. The chain has TRBV7-2 and TRBJ2-3, with 8 nucleotides matching TRBD2. Looked up from germline, CDR1 is SGHTA and CDR2 is FQGNSA. This CDR3 has 17 residues. V was pared by 1 base and J by 6 bases, with 12 bases of the junction left unmatched. The CDR3, as DNA: TGTGCCAGCAGCTTAGTGATGGCGGGAGGAAAGTTGGATACGCAGTATTTT. Encoded protein: CASSLVMAGGKLDTQYF.